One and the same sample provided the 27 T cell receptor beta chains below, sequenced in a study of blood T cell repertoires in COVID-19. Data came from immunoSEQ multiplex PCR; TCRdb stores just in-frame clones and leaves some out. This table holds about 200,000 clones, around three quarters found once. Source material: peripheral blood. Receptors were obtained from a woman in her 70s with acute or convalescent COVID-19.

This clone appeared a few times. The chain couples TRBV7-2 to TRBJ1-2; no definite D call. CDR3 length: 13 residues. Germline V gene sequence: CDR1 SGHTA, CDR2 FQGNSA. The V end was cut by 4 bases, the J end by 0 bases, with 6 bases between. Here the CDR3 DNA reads TGTGCCAGCAGCTCCCGTACTAACTATGGCTACACCTTC. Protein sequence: CASSSRTNYGYTF.

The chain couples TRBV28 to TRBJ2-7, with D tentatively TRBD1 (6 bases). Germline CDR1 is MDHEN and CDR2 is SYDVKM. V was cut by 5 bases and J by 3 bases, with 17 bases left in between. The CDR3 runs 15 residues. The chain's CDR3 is CASSNSWDTFYEQYF. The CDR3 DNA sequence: TGTGCCAGCAGTAACTCTTGGGACACCTTCTACGAGCAGTACTTC.

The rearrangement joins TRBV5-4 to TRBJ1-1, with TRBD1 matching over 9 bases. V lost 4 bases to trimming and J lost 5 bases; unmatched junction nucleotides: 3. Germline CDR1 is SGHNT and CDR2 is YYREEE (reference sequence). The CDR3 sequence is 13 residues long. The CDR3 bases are TGTGCCAGCAGCGGGACAGGGCGGACTGAAGCTTTCTTT. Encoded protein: CASSGTGRTEAFF.

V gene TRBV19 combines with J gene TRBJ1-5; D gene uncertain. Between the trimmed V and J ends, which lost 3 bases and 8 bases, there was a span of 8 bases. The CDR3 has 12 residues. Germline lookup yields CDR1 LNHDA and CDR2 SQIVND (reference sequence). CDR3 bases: TGTGCCAGTAGTATTCGAGGAGAGCCCCAGCATTTT. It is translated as CASSIRGEPQHF.

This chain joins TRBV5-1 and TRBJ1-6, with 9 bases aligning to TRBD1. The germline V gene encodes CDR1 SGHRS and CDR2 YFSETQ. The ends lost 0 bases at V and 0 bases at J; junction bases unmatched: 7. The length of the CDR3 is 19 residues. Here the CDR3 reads CASSLEGQGSSSYNSPLHF. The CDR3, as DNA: TGCGCCAGCAGCTTGGAGGGACAGGGTTCAAGCTCCTATAATTCACCCCTCCACTTT.

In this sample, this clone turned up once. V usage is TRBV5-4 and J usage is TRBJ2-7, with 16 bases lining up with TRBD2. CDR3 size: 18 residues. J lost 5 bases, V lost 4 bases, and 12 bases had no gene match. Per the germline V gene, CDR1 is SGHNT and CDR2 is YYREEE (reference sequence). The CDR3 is CASSQGTSGRDTPHEQYF. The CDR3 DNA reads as TGTGCCAGCAGCCAAGGGACTAGCGGGAGGGACACCCCCCACGAGCAGTACTTC.

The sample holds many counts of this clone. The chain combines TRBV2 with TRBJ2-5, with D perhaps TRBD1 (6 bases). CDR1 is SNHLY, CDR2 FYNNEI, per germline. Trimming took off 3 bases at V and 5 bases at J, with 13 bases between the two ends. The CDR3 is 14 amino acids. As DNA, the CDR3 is TGTGCCAGCAGTGATTGGACAGCTTGGGAGACCCAGTACTTC. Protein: CASSDWTAWETQYF.

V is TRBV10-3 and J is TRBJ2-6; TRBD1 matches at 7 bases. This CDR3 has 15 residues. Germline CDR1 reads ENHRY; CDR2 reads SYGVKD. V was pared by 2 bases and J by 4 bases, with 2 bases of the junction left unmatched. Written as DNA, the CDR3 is TGTGCCATCAGTGAGGGGACAGTGGGGGCCAACGTCCTGACTTTC. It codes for CAISEGTVGANVLTF.

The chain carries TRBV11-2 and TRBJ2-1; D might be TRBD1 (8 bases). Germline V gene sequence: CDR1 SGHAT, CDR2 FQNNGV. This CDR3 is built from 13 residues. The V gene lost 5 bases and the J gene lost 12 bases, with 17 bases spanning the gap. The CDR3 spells CASSPGGGTGQFF. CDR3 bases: TGTGCCAGCAGCCCTGGGGGGGGGACAGGGCAGTTCTTC.

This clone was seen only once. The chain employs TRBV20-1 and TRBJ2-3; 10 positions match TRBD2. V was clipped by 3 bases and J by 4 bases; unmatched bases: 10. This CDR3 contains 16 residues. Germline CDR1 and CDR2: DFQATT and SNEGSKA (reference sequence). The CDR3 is CSASGTSAQRADTQYF. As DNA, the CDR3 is TGCAGTGCTAGTGGGACTAGCGCTCAAAGGGCAGATACGCAGTATTTT.

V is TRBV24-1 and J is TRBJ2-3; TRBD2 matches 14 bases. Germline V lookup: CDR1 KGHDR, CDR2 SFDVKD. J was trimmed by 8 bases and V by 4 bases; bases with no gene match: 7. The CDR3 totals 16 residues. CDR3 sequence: CATSDPGTSGGVTQYF. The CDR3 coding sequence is TGTGCCACCAGTGACCCCGGGACTAGCGGGGGAGTTACGCAGTATTTT.

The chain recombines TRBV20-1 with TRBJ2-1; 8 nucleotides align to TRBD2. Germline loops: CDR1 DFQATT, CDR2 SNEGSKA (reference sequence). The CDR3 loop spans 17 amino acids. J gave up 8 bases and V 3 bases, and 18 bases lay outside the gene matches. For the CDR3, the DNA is TGCAGTGCTAGTGGGGCTAGCGGGCCCCGAACCCCCGATGAGCAGTTCTTC. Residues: CSASGASGPRTPDEQFF.

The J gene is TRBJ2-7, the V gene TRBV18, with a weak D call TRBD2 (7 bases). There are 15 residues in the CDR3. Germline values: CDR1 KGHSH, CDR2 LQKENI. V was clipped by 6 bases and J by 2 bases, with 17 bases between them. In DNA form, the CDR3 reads TGTGCCAGCTCTCCTCCGGGGGGACACGCCTACGAGCAGTACTTC. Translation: CASSPPGGHAYEQYF.

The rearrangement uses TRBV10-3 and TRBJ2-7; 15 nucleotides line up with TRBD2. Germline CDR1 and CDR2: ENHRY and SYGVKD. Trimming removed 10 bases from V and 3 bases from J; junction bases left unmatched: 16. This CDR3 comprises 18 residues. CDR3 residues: CATSGIGLAGGALYEQYF. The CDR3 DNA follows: TGTGCCACCTCGGGGATAGGACTAGCGGGAGGGGCCCTCTACGAGCAGTACTTC.

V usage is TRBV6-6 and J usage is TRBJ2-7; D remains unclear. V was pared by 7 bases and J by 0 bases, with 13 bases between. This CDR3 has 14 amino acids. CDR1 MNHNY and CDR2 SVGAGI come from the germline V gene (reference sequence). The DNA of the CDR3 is TGTGCCAGCACAAACTTGAAAAGCTCCTACGAGCAGTACTTC. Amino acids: CASTNLKSSYEQYF.

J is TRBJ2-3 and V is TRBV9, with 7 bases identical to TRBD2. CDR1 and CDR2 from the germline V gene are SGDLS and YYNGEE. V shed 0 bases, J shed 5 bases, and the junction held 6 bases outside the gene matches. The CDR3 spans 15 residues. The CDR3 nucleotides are TGTGCCAGCAGCGTAGGCGGGAGTGAACGAGATACGCAGTATTTT. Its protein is CASSVGGSERDTQYF.

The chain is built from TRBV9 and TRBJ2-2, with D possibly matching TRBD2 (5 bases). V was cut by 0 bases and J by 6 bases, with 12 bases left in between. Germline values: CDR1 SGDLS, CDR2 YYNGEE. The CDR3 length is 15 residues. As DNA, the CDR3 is TGTGCCAGCAGCGTAGACGGGATCGAGGCCGGGGAGCTGTTTTTT. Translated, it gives CASSVDGIEAGELFF.

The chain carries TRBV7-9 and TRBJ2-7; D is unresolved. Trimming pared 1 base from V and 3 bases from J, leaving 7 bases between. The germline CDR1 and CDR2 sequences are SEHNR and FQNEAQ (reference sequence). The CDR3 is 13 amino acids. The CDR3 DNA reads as TGTGCCAGCAGCTTAGTGACGGGCTACGAGCAGTACTTC. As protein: CASSLVTGYEQYF.

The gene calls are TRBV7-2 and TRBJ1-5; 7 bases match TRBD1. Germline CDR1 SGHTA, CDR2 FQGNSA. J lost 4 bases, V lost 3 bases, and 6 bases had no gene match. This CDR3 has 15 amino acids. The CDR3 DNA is TGTGCCAGCAGCTTCGCAGGGGGAACTAATCAGCCCCAGCATTTT. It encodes CASSFAGGTNQPQHF. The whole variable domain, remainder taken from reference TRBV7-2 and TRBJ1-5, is GAGVSQSPSNKVTEKGKDVELRCDPISGHTALYWYRQSLGQGLEFLIYFQGNSAPDKSGLPSDRFSAERTGGSVSTLTIQRTQQEDSAVYLCASSFAGGTNQPQHFGDGTRLSIL.

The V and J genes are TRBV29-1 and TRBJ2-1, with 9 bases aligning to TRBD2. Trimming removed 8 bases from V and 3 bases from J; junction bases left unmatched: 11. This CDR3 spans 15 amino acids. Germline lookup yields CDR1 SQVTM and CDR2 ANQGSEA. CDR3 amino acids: CSTLWGLADYNEQFF. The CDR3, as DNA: TGCAGCACACTGTGGGGACTAGCAGACTACAATGAGCAGTTCTTC.

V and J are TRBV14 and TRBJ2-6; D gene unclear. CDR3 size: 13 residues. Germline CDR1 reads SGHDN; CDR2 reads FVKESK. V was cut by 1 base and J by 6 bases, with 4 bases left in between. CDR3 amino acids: CASSQGLANVLTF. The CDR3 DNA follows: TGTGCCAGCAGCCAAGGGCTGGCCAACGTCCTGACTTTC.

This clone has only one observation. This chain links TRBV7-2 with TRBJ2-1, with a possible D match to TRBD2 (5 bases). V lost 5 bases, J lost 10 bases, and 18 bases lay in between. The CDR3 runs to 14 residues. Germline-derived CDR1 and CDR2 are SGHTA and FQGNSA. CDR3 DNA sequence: TGTGCCAGCAGCCCCTGGATGCGGGCTTTCGAGCAGTTCTTC. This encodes CASSPWMRAFEQFF.

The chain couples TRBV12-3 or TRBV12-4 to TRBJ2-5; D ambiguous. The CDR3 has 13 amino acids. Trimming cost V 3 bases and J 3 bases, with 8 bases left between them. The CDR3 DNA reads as TGTGCCAGCAGTTTTGGCTCTGAAGAGACCCAGTACTTC. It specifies CASSFGSEETQYF.

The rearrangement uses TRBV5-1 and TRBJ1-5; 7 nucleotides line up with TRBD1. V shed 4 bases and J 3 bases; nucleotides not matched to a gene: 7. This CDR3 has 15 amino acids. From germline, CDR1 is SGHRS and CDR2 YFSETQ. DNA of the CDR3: TGCGCCAGCAGCCCTCAGGGGGGACTCAATCAGCCCCAGCATTTT. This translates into CASSPQGGLNQPQHF.

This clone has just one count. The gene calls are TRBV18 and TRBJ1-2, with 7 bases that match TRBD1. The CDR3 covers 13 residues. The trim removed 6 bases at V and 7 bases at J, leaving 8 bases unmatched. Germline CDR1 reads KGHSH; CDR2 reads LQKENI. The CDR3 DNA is TGTGCCAGCTCTGAAGGACAGGCTATTGGCTACACCTTC. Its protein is CASSEGQAIGYTF.

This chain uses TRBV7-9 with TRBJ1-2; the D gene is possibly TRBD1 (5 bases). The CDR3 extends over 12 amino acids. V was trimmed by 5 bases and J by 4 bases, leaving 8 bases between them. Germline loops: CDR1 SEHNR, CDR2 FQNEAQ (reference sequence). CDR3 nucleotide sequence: TGTGCCAGCAGCACCGACAGCTATGGCTACACCTTC. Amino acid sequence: CASSTDSYGYTF. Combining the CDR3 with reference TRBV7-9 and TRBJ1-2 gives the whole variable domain DTGVSQNPRHKITKRGQNVTFRCDPISEHNRLYWYRQTLGQGPEFLTYFQNEAQLEKSRLLSDRFSAERPKGSFSTLEIQRTEQGDSAMYLCASSTDSYGYTFGSGTRLTVV.

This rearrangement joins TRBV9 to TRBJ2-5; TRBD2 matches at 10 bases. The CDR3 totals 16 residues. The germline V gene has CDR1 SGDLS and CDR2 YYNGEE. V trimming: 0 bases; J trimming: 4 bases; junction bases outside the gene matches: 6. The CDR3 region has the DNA TGTGCCAGCAGCGTAGGTTCCCTAGCGGGAGTAGAGACCCAGTACTTC. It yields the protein CASSVGSLAGVETQYF. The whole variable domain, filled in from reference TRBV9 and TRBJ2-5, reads DSGVTQTPKHLITATGQRVTLRCSPRSGDLSVYWYQQSLDQGLQFLIQYYNGEERAKGNILERFSAQQFPDLHSELNLSSLELGDSALYFCASSVGSLAGVETQYFGPGTRLLVL.